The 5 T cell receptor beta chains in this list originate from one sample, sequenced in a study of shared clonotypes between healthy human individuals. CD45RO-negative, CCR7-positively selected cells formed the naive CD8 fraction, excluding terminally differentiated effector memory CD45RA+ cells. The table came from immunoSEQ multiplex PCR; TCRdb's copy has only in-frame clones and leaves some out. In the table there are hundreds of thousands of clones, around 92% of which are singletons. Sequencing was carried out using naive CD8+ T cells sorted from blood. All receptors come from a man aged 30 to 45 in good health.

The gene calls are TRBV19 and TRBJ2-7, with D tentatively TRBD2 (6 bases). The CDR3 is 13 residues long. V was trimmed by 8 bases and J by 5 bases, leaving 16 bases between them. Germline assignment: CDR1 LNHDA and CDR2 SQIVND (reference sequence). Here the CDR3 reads CASGLSGGHEQYF. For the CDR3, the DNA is TGTGCCAGTGGGCTTAGCGGTGGGCACGAGCAGTACTTC. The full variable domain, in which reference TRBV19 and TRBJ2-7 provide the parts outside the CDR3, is DGGITQSPKYLFRKEGQNVTLSCEQNLNHDAMYWYRQDPGQGLRLIYYSQIVNDFQKGDIAEGYSVSREKKESFPLTVTSAQKNPTAFYLCASGLSGGHEQYFGPGTRLTVT.

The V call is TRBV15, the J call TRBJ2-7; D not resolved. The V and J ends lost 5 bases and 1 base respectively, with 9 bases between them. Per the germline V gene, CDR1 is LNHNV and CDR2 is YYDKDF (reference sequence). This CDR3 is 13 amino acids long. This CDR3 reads CATSQDRSYEQYF. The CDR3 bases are TGTGCCACCAGCCAGGACCGGTCCTACGAGCAGTACTTC.

The CDR3: CASSGLSGAEQYF. DNA for the CDR3: TGTGCCAGTAGTGGATTATCGGGAGCCGAGCAGTACTTC. The chain recombines TRBV19 with TRBJ2-7, with D possibly matching TRBD2 (6 bases). In germline, CDR1 is LNHDA, CDR2 SQIVND (reference sequence). V was shortened by 5 bases and J by 6 bases, with 14 bases between the two germline ends. CDR3 length: 13 amino acids.

The CDR3 sequence is CASSPRRMGGSEFF. The CDR3 DNA follows: TGTGCCAGCAGCCCCCGCAGGATGGGCGGGAGCGAATTCTTC. The rearrangement joins TRBV6-5 to TRBJ2-1; 7 bases map to TRBD2. CDR3 length equals 14 residues. Germline lookup yields CDR1 MNHEY and CDR2 SVGAGI. J lost 16 bases, V lost 6 bases, and 18 bases had no gene match.

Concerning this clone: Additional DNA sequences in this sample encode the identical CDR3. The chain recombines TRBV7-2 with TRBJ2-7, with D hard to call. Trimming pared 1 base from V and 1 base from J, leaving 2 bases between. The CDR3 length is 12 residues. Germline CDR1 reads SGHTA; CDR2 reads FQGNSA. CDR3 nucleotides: TGTGCCAGCAGCTTAGTTTCCTACGAGCAGTACTTC. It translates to CASSLVSYEQYF.